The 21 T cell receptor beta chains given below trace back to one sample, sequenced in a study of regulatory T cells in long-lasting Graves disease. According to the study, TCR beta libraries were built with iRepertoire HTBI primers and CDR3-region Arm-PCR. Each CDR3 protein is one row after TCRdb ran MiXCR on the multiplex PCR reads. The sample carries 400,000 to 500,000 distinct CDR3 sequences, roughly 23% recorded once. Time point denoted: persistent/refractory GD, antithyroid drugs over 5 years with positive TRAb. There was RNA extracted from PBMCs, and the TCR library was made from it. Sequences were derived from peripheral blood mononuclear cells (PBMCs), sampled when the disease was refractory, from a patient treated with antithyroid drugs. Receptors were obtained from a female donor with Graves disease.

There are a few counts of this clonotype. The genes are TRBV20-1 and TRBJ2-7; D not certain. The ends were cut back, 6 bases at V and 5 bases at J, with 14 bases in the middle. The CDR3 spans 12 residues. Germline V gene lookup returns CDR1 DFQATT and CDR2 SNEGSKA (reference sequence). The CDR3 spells CSATRTANEQYF. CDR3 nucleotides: TGCAGTGCCACCCGGACCGCGAACGAGCAGTACTTC.

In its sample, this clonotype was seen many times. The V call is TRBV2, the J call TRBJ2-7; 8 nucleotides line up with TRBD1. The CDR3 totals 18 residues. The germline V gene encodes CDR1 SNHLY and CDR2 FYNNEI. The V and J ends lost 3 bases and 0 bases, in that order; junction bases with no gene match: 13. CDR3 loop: CASSEVGQEFFYSYEQYF. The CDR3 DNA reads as TGTGCCAGCAGTGAGGTGGGACAGGAGTTTTTTTACTCCTACGAGCAGTACTTC.

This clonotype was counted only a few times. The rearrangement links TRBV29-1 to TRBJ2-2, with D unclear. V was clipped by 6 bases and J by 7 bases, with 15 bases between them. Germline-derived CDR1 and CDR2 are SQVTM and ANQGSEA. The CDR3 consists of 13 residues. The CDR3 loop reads CSVRSYSDGELFF. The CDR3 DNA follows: TGCAGCGTACGAAGCTACAGCGACGGGGAGCTGTTTTTT.

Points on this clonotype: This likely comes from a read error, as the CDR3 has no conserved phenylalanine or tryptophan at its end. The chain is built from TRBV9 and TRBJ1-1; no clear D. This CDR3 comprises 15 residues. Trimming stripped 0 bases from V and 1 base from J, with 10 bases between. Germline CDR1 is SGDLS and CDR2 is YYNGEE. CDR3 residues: CASSVGSQSNTEAFS. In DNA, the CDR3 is TGTGCCAGCAGCGTAGGTTCCCAGTCGAACACTGAAGCTTTCTCT.

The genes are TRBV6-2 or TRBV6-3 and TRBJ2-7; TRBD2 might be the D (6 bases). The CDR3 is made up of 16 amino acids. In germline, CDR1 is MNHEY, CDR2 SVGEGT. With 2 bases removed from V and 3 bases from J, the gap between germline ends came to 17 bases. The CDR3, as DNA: TGTGCCAGCAGTTACCCCGGGACTCCTGGAGACTACGAGCAGTACTTC. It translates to CASSYPGTPGDYEQYF.

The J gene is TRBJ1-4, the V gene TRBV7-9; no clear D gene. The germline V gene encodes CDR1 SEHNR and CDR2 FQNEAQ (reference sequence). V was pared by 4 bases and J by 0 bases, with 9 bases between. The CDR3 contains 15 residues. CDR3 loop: CASSSLAATNEKLFF. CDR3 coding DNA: TGTGCCAGCAGCTCTCTGGCTGCAACTAATGAAAAACTGTTTTTT. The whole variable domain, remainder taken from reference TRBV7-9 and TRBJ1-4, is DTGVSQNPRHKITKRGQNVTFRCDPISEHNRLYWYRQTLGQGPEFLTYFQNEAQLEKSRLLSDRFSAERPKGSFSTLEIQRTEQGDSAMYLCASSSLAATNEKLFFGSGTQLSVL.

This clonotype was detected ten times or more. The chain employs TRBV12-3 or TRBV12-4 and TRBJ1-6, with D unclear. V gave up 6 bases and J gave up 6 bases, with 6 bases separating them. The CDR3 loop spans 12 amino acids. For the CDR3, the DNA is TGTGCCAGCAGAAGGTTTAATTCACCCCTCCACTTT. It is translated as CASRRFNSPLHF.

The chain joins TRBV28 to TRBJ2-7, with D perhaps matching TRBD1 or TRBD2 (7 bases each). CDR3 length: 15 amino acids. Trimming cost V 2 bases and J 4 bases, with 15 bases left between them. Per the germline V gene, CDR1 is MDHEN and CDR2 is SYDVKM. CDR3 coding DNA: TGTGCCAGCAGTTTACGCAGGGGGGGGAGATACGAGCAGTACTTC. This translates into CASSLRRGGRYEQYF.

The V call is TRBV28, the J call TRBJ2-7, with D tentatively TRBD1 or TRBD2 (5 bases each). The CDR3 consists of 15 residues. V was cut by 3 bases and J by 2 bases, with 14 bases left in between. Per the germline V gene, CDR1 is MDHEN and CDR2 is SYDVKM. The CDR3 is CASSFIGTTPYEQYF. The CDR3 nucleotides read TGTGCCAGCAGTTTTATTGGGACGACTCCCTACGAGCAGTACTTC.

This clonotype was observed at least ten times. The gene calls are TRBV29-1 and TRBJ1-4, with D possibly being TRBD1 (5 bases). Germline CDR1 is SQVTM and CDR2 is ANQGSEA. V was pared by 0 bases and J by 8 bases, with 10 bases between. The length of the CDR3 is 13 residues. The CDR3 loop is CSVEEGGAEKLFF. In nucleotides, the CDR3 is TGCAGCGTTGAAGAAGGAGGGGCCGAAAAACTGTTTTTT.

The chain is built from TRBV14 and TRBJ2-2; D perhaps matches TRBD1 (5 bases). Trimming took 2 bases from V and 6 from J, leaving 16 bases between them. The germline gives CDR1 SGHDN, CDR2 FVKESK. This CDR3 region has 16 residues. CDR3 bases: TGTGCCAGCAGCCAATTAAACAGGTTCGGTGCCGGGGAGCTGTTTTTT. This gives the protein CASSQLNRFGAGELFF.

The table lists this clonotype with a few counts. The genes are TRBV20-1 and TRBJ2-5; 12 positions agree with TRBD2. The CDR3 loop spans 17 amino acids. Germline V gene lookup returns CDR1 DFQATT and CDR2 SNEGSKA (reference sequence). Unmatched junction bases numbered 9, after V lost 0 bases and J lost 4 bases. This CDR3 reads CSARDPSTSGSSETQYF. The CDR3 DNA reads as TGCAGTGCTAGAGATCCTTCGACTAGCGGGAGTTCAGAGACCCAGTACTTC.

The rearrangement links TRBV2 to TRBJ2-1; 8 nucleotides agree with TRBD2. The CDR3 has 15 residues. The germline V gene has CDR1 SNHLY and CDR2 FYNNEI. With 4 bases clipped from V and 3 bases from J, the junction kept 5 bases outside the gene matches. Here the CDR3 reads CASSAGTRIYNEQFF. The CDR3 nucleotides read TGTGCCAGCAGTGCCGGGACTAGGATCTACAATGAGCAGTTCTTC.

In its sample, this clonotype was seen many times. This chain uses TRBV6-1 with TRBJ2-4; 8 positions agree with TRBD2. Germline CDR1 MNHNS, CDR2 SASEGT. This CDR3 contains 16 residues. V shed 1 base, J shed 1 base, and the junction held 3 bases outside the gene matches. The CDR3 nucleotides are TGTGCCAGCAGTGAAGGGGGCGGGAGGGCCAAAAACATTCAGTACTTC. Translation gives CASSEGGGRAKNIQYF.

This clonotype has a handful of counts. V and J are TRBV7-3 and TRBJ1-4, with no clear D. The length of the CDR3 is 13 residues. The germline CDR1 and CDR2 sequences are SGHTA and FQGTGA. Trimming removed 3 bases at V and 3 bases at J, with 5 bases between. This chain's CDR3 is CASSLGANEKLFF. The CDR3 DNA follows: TGTGCCAGCAGCTTGGGAGCTAATGAAAAACTGTTTTTT.

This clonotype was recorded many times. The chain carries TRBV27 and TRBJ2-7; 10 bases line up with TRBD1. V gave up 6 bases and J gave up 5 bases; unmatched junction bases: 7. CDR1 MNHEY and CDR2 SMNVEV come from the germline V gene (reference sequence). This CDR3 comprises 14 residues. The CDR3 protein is CASSFGTGVDEQYF. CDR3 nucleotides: TGTGCCAGCAGCTTTGGGACAGGGGTGGACGAGCAGTACTTC.

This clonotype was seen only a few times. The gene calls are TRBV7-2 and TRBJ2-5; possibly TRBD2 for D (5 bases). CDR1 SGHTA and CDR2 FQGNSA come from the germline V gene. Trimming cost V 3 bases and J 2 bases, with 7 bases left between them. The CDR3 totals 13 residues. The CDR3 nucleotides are TGTACCAGCAGCTTCCTAGCACAAGAGACCCAGTACTTC. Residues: CTSSFLAQETQYF.

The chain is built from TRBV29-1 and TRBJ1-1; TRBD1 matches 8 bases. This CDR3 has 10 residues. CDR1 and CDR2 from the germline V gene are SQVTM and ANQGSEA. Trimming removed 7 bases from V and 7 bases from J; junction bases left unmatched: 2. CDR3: CSAGQGEAFF. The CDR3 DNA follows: TGCAGCGCAGGACAGGGTGAAGCTTTCTTT.

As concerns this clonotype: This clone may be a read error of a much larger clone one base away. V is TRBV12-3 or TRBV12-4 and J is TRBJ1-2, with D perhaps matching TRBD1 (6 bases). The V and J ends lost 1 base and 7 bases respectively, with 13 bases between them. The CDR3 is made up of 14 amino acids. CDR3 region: CASSLVGGTGGYTF. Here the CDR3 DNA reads TGTGCCAGCAGTTTAGTAGGGGGGACCGGTGGCTACACCTTC.

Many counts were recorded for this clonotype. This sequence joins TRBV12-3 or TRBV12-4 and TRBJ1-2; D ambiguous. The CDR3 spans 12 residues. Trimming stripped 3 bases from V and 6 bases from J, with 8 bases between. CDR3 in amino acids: CASSFVLNGYTF. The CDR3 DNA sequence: TGTGCCAGCAGTTTCGTCCTTAATGGCTACACCTTC.

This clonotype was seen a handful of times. The CDR3 sequence: CASSEGEGQGHYNEQFF. The DNA of the CDR3 is TGTGCCAGCAGTGAAGGGGAGGGACAGGGGCACTACAATGAGCAGTTCTTC. This rearrangement joins TRBV2 to TRBJ2-1; 10 bases agree with TRBD1. This CDR3 comprises 17 residues. Unmatched junction bases numbered 6, after V lost 1 base and J lost 3 bases. Germline CDR1 and CDR2: SNHLY and FYNNEI.